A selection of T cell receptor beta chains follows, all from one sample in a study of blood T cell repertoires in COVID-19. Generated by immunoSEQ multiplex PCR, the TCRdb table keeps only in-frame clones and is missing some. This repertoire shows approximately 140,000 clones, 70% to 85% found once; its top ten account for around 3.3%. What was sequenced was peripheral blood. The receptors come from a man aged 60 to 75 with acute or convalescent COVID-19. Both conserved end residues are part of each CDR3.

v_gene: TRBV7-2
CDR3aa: CASSPSGVAGNTIYF

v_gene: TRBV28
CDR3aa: CASSLNPTGSGGYTF

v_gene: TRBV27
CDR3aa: CASSQGAGGFSYEQYF

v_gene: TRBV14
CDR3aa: CASSPGQPTTDTQYF

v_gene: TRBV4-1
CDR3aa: CASSPQINNQPQHF

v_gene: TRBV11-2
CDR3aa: CASTPLGGGSSETQYF

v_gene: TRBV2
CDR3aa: CASSVARGIGEQYF

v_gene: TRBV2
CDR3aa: CASSALAGGGDTQYF

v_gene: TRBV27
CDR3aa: CASSIEGYNEQFF

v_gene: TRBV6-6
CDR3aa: CASLGGNQPQHF

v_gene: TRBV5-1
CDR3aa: CASSLDRERIYEQYF

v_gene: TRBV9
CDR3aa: CASNRGDRNYGYTF

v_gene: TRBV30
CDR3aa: CAWSPQVAFF

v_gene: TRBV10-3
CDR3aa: CAISLAGGADTQYF

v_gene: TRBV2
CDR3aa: CASSELAQNTGELFF

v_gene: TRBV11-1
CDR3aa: CASSRESFSTDTQYF

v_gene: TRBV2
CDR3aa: CASSEYRGEEAFF

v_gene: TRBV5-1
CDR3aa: CASSKRDSWNYGYTF

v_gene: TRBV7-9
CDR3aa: CASSLAAGSPLHF

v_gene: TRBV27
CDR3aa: CASSLGAVSNQPQHF

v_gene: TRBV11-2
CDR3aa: CASSLGLAGGPNEQYF

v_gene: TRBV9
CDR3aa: CASSVEPDRLNTGELFF

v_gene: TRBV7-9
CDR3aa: CASSPDRGFQETQYF

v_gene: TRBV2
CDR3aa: CASSEWGEAQYF

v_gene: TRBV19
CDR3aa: CASISTGVDYGYTF

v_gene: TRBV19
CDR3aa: CASSIDSGRARNIQYF

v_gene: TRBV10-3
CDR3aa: CAITSRLAGDTQYF

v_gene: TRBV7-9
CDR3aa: CASSLDGGGQPQHF

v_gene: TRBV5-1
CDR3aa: CASSLGTGGINTEAFF

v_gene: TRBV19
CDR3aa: CASSIGGLAGLRIYEQYF

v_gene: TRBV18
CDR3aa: CASSPSADSPLHF

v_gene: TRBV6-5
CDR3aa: CASSYRHFSSNTEAFF

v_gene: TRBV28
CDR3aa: CASSGGFGKQYF

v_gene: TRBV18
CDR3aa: CASSPGGGSSYEQYF

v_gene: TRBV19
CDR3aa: CASSSGQLNSPLHF

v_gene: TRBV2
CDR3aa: CASSEGLQLRYNEQFF

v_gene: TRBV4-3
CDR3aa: CASSQGHGGLYGYTF

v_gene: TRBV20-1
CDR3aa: CSASGLPSSYNEQFF

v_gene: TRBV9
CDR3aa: CASSVASGRLAQEQFF

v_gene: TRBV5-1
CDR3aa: CASSSFEAGGTDTQYF

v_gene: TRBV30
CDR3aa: CAWSVRQSTDTQYF

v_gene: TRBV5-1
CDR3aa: CASNYGEAYTEAFF

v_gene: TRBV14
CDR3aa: CASSQRGQGIGYTF

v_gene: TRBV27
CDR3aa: CASRNFGLEAFF

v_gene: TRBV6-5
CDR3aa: CAIRTGIGSYEQYF

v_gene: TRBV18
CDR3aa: CASSPDGRGYEQYF

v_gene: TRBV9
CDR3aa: CASSAHEAKNTYEQYF

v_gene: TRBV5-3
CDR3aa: CARSPLDRYYEQYF

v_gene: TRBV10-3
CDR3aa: CAISEQGASYEQYF

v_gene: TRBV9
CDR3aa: CASSVGLELTDTQYF

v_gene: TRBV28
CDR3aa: CASSLNQLAGGYEQYF

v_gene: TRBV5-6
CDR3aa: CASSLGRLQETQYF

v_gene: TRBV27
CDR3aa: CASSLSWGARQPQHF

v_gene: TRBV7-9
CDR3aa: CASSPRGRDTYGYTF

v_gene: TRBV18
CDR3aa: CASSPDRVGAFF